This entry features one TCR beta chain sequence. Its cognate antigen is unknown. This record comes from a study of T cell responses to AZD1222 COVID-19 vaccine. Whole-study results and caveats: It should be noted that donors were predominantly white British and more often female, and clonal diversity was possibly underestimated.

Libraries were prepared by immunoSEQ multiplex PCR; TCRdb keeps only in-frame clonotypes and omits some of them. Here the sample spans about 92,000 clones, under 95% being singletons. CDR1 MGHDK and CDR2 SYGVNS come from the germline V gene. V was pared by 2 bases and J by 7 bases, with 9 bases between. This CDR3 spans 13 amino acids. This sample comprised peripheral blood, obtained on day 0 of AZD1222 vaccination. V is TRBV25-1 and J is TRBJ1-5; tentative D call: TRBD1 (5 bases). The sequence came from an adult in good health. This chain's CDR3 is CASSEPGAQPQHF. DNA of the CDR3: TGTGCCAGCAGTGAACCCGGGGCCCAGCCCCAGCATTTT.